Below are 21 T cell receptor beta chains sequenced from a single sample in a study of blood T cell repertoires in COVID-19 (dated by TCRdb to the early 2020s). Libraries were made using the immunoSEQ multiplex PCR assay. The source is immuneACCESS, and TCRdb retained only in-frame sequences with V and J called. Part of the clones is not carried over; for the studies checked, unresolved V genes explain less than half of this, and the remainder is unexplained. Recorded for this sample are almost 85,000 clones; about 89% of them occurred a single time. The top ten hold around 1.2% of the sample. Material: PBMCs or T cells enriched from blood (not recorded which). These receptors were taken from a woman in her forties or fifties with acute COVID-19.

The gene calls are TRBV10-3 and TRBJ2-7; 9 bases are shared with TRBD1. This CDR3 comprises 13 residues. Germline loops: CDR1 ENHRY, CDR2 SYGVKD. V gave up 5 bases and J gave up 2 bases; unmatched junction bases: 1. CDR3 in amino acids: CAISRQGAYEQYF. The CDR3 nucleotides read TGTGCCATCAGTAGACAGGGGGCCTACGAGCAGTACTTC.

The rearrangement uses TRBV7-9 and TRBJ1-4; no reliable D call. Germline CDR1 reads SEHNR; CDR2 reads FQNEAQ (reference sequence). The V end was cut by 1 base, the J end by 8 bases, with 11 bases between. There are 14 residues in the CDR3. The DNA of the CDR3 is TGTGCCAGCAGCTTAGGAGGGTTAGGAGAAAAACTGTTTTTT. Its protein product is CASSLGGLGEKLFF.

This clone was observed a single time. The DNA of the CDR3 is TGTGCCAGCAGCATAGGACTAGCGGAAGAGACCCAGTACTTC. This encodes CASSIGLAEETQYF. The chain employs TRBV5-4 and TRBJ2-5; 10 bases are a match to TRBD2. This CDR3 has 14 residues. The V segment lost 4 bases and the J segment 3 bases; nucleotides outside the gene matches: 3. Germline assignment: CDR1 SGHNT and CDR2 YYREEE (reference sequence).

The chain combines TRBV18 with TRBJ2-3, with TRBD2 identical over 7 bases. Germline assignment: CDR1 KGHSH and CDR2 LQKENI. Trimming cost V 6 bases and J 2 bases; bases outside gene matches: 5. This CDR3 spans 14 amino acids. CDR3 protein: CASSGREITDTQYF. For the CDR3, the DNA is TGTGCCAGCTCGGGGCGGGAGATCACAGATACGCAGTATTTT.

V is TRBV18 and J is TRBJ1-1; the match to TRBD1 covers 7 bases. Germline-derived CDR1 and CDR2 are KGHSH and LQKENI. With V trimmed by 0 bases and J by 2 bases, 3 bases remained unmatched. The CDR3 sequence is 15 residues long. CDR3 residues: CASSPPGTANTEAFF. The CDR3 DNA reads TGTGCCAGCTCACCACCTGGGACAGCAAACACTGAAGCTTTCTTT.

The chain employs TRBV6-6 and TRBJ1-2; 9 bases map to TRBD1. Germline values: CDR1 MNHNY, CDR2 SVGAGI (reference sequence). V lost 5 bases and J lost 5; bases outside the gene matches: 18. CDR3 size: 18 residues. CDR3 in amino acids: CASSPSGGQGQSLYGYTF. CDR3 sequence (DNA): TGTGCCAGCAGTCCATCCGGGGGACAGGGCCAGTCCTTATATGGCTACACCTTC.

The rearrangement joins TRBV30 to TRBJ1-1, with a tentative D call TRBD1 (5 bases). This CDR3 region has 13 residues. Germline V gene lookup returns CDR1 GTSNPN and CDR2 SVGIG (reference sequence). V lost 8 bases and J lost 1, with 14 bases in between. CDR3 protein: CARTWGGNTEAFF. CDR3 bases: TGTGCCCGAACGTGGGGCGGGAACACTGAAGCTTTCTTT.

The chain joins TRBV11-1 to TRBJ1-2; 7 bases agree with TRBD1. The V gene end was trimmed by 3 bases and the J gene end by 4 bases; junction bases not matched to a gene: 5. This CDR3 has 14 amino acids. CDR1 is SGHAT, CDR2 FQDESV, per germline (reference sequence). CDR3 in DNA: TGTGCCAGCAGCTTGGGACAGTCTATCTATGGCTACACCTTC. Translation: CASSLGQSIYGYTF.

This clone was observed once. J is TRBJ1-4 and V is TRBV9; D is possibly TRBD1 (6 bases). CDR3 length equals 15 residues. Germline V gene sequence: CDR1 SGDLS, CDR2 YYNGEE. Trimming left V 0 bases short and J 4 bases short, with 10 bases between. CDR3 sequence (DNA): TGTGCCAGCAGCGTAGGACACAGGGATAATGAAAAACTGTTTTTT. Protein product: CASSVGHRDNEKLFF.

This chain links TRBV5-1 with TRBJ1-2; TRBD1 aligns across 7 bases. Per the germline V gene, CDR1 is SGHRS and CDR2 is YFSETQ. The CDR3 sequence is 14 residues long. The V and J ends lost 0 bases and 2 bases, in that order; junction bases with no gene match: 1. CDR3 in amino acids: CASSLEGQNYGYTF. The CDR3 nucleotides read TGCGCCAGCAGCTTGGAGGGACAGAACTATGGCTACACCTTC. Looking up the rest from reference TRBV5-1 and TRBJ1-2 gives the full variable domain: KAGVTQTPRYLIKTRGQQVTLSCSPISGHRSVSWYQQTPGQGLQFLFEYFSETQRNKGNFPGRFSGRQFSNSRSEMNVSTLELGDSALYLCASSLEGQNYGYTFGSGTRLTVV.

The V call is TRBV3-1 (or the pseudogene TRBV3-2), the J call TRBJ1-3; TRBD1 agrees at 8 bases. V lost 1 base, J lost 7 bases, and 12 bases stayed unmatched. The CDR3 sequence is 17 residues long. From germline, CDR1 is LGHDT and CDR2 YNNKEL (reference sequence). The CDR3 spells CASSQVTFRTGRNTIYF. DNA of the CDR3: TGTGCCAGCAGCCAAGTCACATTCAGGACAGGGAGGAACACCATATATTTT.

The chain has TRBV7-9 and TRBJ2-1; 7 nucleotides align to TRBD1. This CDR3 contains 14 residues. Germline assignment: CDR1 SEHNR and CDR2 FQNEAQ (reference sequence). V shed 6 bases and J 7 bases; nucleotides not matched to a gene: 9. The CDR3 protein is CASSQQGGRNEQFF. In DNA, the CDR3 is TGTGCCAGCAGTCAACAAGGGGGCAGAAATGAGCAGTTCTTC. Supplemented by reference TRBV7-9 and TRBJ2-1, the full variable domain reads DTGVSQNPRHKITKRGQNVTFRCDPISEHNRLYWYRQTLGQGPEFLTYFQNEAQLEKSRLLSDRFSAERPKGSFSTLEIQRTEQGDSAMYLCASSQQGGRNEQFFGPGTRLTVL.

The chain's CDR3 is CAISEGGGDQPQHF. For the CDR3, the DNA is TGTGCCATCAGTGAGGGGGGAGGGGATCAGCCCCAGCATTTT. The rearrangement joins TRBV10-3 to TRBJ1-5; weak D call: TRBD1 (5 bases). This CDR3 region has 14 residues. Trimming took 2 bases from V and 5 from J, leaving 10 bases between them. The V gene's germline CDR1 is ENHRY and CDR2 SYGVKD.

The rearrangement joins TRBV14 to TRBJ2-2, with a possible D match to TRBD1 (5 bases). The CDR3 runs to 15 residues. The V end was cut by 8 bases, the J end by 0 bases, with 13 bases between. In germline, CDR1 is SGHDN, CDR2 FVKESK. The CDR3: CASGRQTTNTGELFF. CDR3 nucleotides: TGTGCCAGCGGCCGACAGACAACGAACACCGGGGAGCTGTTTTTT.

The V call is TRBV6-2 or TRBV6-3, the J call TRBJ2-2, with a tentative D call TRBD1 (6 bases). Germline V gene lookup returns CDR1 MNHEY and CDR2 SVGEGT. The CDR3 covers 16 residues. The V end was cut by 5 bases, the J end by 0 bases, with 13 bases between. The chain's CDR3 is CASSPRQAPNTGELFF. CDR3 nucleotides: TGTGCCAGCAGTCCAAGACAGGCCCCGAACACCGGGGAGCTGTTTTTT.

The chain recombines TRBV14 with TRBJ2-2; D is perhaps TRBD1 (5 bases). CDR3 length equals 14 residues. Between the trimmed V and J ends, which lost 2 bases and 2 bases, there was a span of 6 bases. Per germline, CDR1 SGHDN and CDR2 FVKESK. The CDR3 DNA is TGTGCCAGCAGCCAACAGGGAAACACCGGGGAGCTGTTTTTT. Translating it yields CASSQQGNTGELFF.

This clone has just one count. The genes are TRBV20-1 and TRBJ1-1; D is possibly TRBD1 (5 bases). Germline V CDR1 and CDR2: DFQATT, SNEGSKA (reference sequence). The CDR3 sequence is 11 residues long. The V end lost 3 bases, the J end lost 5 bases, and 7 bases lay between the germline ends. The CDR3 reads CSASGGTEAFF. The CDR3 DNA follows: TGCAGTGCTAGCGGGGGAACTGAAGCTTTCTTT.

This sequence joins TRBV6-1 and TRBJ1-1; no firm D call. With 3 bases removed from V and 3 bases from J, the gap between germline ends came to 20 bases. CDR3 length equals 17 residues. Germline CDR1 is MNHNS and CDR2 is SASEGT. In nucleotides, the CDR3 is TGTGCCAGCAGTGATGATGGAGGGTATCCGGGAGACACTGAAGCTTTCTTT. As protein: CASSDDGGYPGDTEAFF.

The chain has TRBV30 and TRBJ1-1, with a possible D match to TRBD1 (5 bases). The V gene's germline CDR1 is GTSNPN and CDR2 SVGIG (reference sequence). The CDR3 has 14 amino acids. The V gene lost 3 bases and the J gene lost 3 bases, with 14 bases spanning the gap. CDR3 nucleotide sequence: TGTGCCTGGAGCTCTACTTTAGGGGACACTGAAGCTTTCTTT. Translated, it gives CAWSSTLGDTEAFF.

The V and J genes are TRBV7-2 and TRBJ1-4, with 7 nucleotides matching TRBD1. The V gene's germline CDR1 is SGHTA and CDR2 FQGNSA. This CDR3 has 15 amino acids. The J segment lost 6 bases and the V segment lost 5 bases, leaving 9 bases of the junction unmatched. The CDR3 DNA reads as TGTGCCAGCAGCACCGTTGGGGGGACAGATGAAAAACTGTTTTTT. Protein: CASSTVGGTDEKLFF.

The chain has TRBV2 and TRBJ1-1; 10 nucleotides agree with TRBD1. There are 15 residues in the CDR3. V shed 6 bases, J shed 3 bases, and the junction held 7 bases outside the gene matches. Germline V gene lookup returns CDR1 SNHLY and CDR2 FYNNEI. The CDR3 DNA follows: TGTGCCAGCAGACGATGGACAGGGGGGCACACTGAAGCTTTCTTT. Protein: CASRRWTGGHTEAFF.